This TCR beta chain was obtained from a study of post-analysis software for immune sequencing data. Study findings and constraints: When patients were compared with controls, 4 or 5 TRBV segments were more frequent, TRBV5-6, TRBV5-1 and TRBV20-1 among them.

About this clonotype itself: Its antigen is not identified.

Tagging with unique molecular identifiers was a feature of the TCR beta cDNA libraries. Input of roughly 0.85 to 11 million T cells yielded 500,000 to 550,000 cDNA molecules. Via MiXCR, TCRdb re-called the PCR reads, giving one row per CDR3 protein. This sample has about 820,000 distinct CDR3 sequences; about 57% occur once, and the top ten carry 4% to 5.5%. Germline V CDR1 and CDR2: LGHDT, YNNKEL (reference sequence). This CDR3 region has 13 residues. The ends were cut back, 6 bases at V and 5 bases at J, with 13 bases in the middle. The rearrangement uses TRBV3-1 and TRBJ1-1; no definite D call. The sample comprised blood. The source of this sequence is a girl aged 5-17 years with multiple sclerosis. CDR3 DNA sequence: TGTGCCAGCAGATTTAGGTACCAAACTGAAGCTTTCTTT. Amino acid sequence: CASRFRYQTEAFF.